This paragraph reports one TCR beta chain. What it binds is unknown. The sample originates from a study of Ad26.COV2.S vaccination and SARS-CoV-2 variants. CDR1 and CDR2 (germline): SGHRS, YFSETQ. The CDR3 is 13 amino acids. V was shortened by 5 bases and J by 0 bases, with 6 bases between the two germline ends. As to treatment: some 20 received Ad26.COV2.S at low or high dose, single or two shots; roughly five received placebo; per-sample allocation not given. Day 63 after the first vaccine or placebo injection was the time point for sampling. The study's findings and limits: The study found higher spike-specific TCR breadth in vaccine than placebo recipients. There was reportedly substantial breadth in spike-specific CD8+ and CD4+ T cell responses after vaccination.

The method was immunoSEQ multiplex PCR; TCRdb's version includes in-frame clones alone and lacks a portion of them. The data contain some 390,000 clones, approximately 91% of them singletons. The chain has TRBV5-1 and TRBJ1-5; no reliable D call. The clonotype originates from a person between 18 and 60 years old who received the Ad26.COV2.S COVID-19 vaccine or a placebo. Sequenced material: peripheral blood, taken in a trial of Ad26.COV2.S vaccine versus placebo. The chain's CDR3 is CASRETSNQPQHF. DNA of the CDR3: TGCGCCAGCAGGGAGACTAGCAATCAGCCCCAGCATTTT.